A selection of T cell receptor beta chains follows, all from one sample in a study of blood T cell repertoires in COVID-19. Libraries were prepared by immunoSEQ multiplex PCR; TCRdb keeps only in-frame clonotypes and omits some of them. The repertoire holds a few hundred thousand clones, with 80% to 90% as singletons. Sequenced input: peripheral blood. Every receptor here comes from a woman in her 30s with COVID-19, enrolled during active disease. Both conserved end residues are part of each CDR3. D genes are given only for firm matches.

J,V,D,CDR3,DNA
TRBJ1-1,TRBV13,TRBD1,CASSTFQQGADTEAFF,TGTGCCAGCAGCACCTTCCAACAGGGGGCAGACACTGAAGCTTTCTTT
TRBJ1-1,TRBV5-1,.,CASSPRTLGTEAFF,TGCGCCAGCAGCCCTCGCACACTAGGGACTGAAGCTTTCTTT
TRBJ2-2,TRBV6-2/TRBV6-3,TRBD2,CASSYYLASGSGELFF,TGTGCCAGCAGTTACTATTTGGCTAGCGGGAGCGGGGAGCTGTTTTTT
TRBJ1-3,TRBV15,TRBD1,CATSNTRQGVTGNTIYF,TGTGCCACCAGCAATACAAGACAGGGAGTTACTGGAAACACCATATATTTT
TRBJ2-2,TRBV5-8,TRBD2,CASRRGLDGNTGELFF,TGTGCCAGCAGACGCGGACTAGATGGGAACACCGGGGAGCTGTTTTTT
TRBJ2-4,TRBV19,TRBD2,CASSMGGTGINIQYF,TGTGCCAGTAGTATGGGGGGGACTGGTATCAACATTCAGTACTTC
TRBJ1-6,TRBV7-2,.,CASSLKVAGNNSPLHF,TGTGCCAGCAGCTTAAAGGTTGCAGGGAATAATTCACCCCTCCACTTT
TRBJ1-5,TRBV19,TRBD1,CASRGTGNQPQHF,TGTGCCAGTAGAGGGACAGGGAATCAGCCCCAGCATTTT
TRBJ2-3,TRBV4-1,.,CASSQGRAEPSTDTQYF,TGCGCCAGCAGCCAAGGTCGTGCGGAGCCTAGCACAGATACGCAGTATTTT
TRBJ2-5,TRBV28,TRBD1,CASSSDREEETQYF,TGTGCCAGCAGCTCTGACAGGGAAGAAGAGACCCAGTACTTC
TRBJ2-7,TRBV11-2,.,CASSLATRVGQYF,TGTGCCAGCAGCTTAGCTACTAGGGTCGGGCAGTACTTC
TRBJ2-6,TRBV7-2,TRBD1,CASSLDTGGSGANVLTF,TGTGCCAGCAGCTTAGACACAGGGGGCTCTGGGGCCAACGTCCTGACTTTC
TRBJ1-6,TRBV7-2,TRBD1,CASSPGQGSNSPLHF,TGTGCCAGCAGCCCAGGACAGGGGTCTAATTCACCCCTCCACTTT